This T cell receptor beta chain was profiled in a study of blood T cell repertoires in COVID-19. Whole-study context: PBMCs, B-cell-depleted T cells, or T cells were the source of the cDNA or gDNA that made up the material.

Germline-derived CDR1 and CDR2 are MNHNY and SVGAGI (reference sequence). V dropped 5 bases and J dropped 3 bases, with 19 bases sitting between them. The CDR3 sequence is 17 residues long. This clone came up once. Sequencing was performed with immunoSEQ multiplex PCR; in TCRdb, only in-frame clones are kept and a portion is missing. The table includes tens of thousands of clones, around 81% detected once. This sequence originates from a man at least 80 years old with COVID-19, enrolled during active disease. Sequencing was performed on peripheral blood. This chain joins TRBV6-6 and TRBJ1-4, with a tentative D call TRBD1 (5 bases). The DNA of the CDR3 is TGTGCCAGCAGTCCACAGGATAAAGGCTACTCTAATGAAAAACTGTTTTTT. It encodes CASSPQDKGYSNEKLFF.